This entry lists 17 T cell receptor beta chains sequenced from one sample in a study of radiation and T cells in renal cell carcinoma. Generated by immunoSEQ multiplex PCR, the TCRdb table keeps only in-frame clones and is missing some. The sample shows about 130,000 clones, 70% to 90% of them seen only once. This sample's time point: baseline pretreatment blood. Treatment here: 15 Gy SBRT to primary tumor, nephrectomy 4 weeks later. The starting material was blood, obtained from a patient whose treatment included radiotherapy and nephrectomy. These receptors were collected from a woman aged 45-60 years with renal cell carcinoma.

V is TRBV5-1 and J is TRBJ1-3; D ambiguous. The CDR3 has 15 residues. With 2 bases removed from V and 0 bases from J, the gap between germline ends came to 9 bases. The V gene's germline CDR1 is SGHRS and CDR2 YFSETQ. The CDR3 here is CASSLSGSSGNTIYF. In DNA, the CDR3 is TGCGCCAGCAGCTTAAGCGGCAGCTCTGGAAACACCATATATTTT.

V and J are TRBV15 and TRBJ1-5, with D hard to call. The CDR3 is 15 amino acids. Trimming removed 0 bases from V and 6 bases from J, with 12 bases in between. From germline, CDR1 is LNHNV and CDR2 YYDKDF (reference sequence). The CDR3 protein is CATSREGFGGQPQHF. The CDR3 nucleotides are TGTGCCACCAGCAGAGAGGGCTTCGGCGGTCAGCCCCAGCATTTT.

The CDR3 loop reads CATSSPSSGGAYNEQFF. The CDR3 bases are TGTGCCACCAGCTCCCCGTCTAGCGGGGGGGCGTACAATGAGCAGTTCTTC. The chain has TRBV15 and TRBJ2-1; 12 bases are a match to TRBD2. The CDR3 is made up of 17 amino acids. J lost 4 bases, V lost 5 bases, and 9 bases had no gene match. The germline V gene has CDR1 LNHNV and CDR2 YYDKDF (reference sequence).

The chain carries TRBV29-1 and TRBJ1-2, with 10 bases aligning to TRBD1. This CDR3 has 16 residues. In germline, CDR1 is SQVTM, CDR2 ANQGSEA. V gave up 0 bases and J gave up 4 bases; unmatched junction bases: 8. CDR3 sequence reads: CSVEDRIDRGPYGYTF. In DNA form, the CDR3 reads TGCAGCGTTGAAGATAGAATTGACAGGGGGCCCTATGGCTACACCTTC.

This chain links TRBV30 with TRBJ2-7; the D gene is possibly TRBD1 (5 bases). The CDR3 contains 15 residues. Trimming cost V 4 bases and J 0 bases, with 16 bases left between them. Germline V gene data show CDR1 as GTSNPN and CDR2 as SVGIG (reference sequence). As DNA, the CDR3 is TGTGCCTGGACGAATCGACAGTACCCCTCCTACGAGCAGTACTTC. It translates to CAWTNRQYPSYEQYF.

The chain couples TRBV7-9 to TRBJ2-1; D is ambiguous. V was cut by 5 bases and J by 5 bases, with 7 bases left in between. The CDR3 is made up of 12 amino acids. Germline values: CDR1 SEHNR, CDR2 FQNEAQ (reference sequence). The CDR3 DNA is TGTGCCAGCAGCCACTCGGACAATGAGCAGTTCTTC. Translation: CASSHSDNEQFF.

This clone came up once. CDR3 region: CASSTGLDTEAFF. The CDR3 DNA reads TGTGCCAGCAGCACAGGGCTCGACACTGAAGCTTTCTTT. The gene calls are TRBV6-4 and TRBJ1-1; D possibly corresponds to TRBD1 (6 bases). The V end was cut by 6 bases, the J end by 3 bases, with 11 bases between. CDR1 and CDR2 from the germline V gene are MRHNA and SNTAGT. CDR3 size: 13 residues.

This rearrangement joins TRBV7-9 to TRBJ2-7, with D perhaps TRBD1 or TRBD2 (6 bases each). Trimming left V 3 bases short and J 2 bases short, with 14 bases between. This CDR3 is built from 15 residues. CDR1 and CDR2 (germline): SEHNR, FQNEAQ (reference sequence). The CDR3 nucleotides read TGTGCCAGCAGCTTGATGGGGGCGGGAACCTACGAGCAGTACTTC. Amino acid sequence: CASSLMGAGTYEQYF. Looking up the rest from reference TRBV7-9 and TRBJ2-7 gives the full variable domain: DTGVSQNPRHKITKRGQNVTFRCDPISEHNRLYWYRQTLGQGPEFLTYFQNEAQLEKSRLLSDRFSAERPKGSFSTLEIQRTEQGDSAMYLCASSLMGAGTYEQYFGPGTRLTVT.

The genes are TRBV7-9 and TRBJ1-1; 11 bases fit TRBD1. Germline V lookup: CDR1 SEHNR, CDR2 FQNEAQ (reference sequence). CDR3 size: 13 residues. The V and J ends lost 4 bases and 11 bases, in that order; junction bases with no gene match: 6. CDR3 bases: TGTGCCAGCAGCTACGGACAGGGGGCGTGGGCTTTCTTT. Translated: CASSYGQGAWAFF.

The chain recombines TRBV4-1 with TRBJ1-3, with D maybe TRBD1 (5 bases). The V end was cut by 1 base, the J end by 0 bases, with 13 bases between. This CDR3 contains 17 residues. Per the germline V gene, CDR1 is MGHRA and CDR2 is YSYEKL. The chain's CDR3 is CASSQVGTSLSGNTIYF. The CDR3, as DNA: TGCGCCAGCAGCCAAGTTGGGACGAGTCTCTCTGGAAACACCATATATTTT.

V and J are TRBV2 and TRBJ1-2; 9 bases are shared with TRBD1. Germline V CDR1 and CDR2: SNHLY, FYNNEI. V was pared by 6 bases and J by 8 bases, with 7 bases of the junction left unmatched. CDR3 length: 13 amino acids. The CDR3 coding sequence is TGTGCCAGCAGAACGGACAGGGGAGAGGGCTACACCTTC. This translates into CASRTDRGEGYTF.

This clone has a single count. The J gene is TRBJ1-2, the V gene TRBV9; possible D gene TRBD1, 5 bases. The CDR3 spans 17 residues. Trimming stripped 4 bases from V and 4 bases from J, with 23 bases between. Germline V lookup: CDR1 SGDLS, CDR2 YYNGEE. The CDR3 region has the DNA TGTGCCAGCAGCACCTGGTCGGGGAGGGGAGGTTCCTATGGCTACACCTTC. It codes for CASSTWSGRGGSYGYTF.

The rearrangement links TRBV5-1 to TRBJ1-1; possible D gene TRBD1, 6 bases. Trimming stripped 1 base from V and 0 bases from J, with 16 bases between. CDR3 size: 17 residues. Germline CDR1 and CDR2: SGHRS and YFSETQ. The CDR3 nucleotides read TGCGCCAGCAGCTTGAGGGGGGGACTAACGTTGAACACTGAAGCTTTCTTT. Translation: CASSLRGGLTLNTEAFF.

This CDR3 reads CASSPRTGRNTEAFF. In DNA form, the CDR3 reads TGTGCCAGCAGCCCGCGGACAGGCCGAAACACTGAAGCTTTCTTT. This chain links TRBV7-2 with TRBJ1-1; 7 bases match TRBD1. The length of the CDR3 is 15 residues. Losses at the gene ends were 5 bases for V and 2 bases for J; bases not matched to a gene: 8. Germline V gene lookup returns CDR1 SGHTA and CDR2 FQGNSA.

The chain couples TRBV5-6 to TRBJ2-7; 7 bases map to TRBD1. CDR1 and CDR2 from the germline V gene are SGHDT and YYEEEE. Unmatched junction bases numbered 13, after V lost 4 bases and J lost 6 bases. This CDR3 is 15 amino acids long. The chain's CDR3 is CASSGDRESLGEQYF. The CDR3, as DNA: TGTGCCAGCAGCGGTGACAGGGAATCGTTGGGCGAGCAGTACTTC.

The sample holds one count of this clone. The rearrangement links TRBV6-1 to TRBJ1-1, with a tentative D call TRBD1 (5 bases). The germline V and J ends were trimmed by 5 bases and 3 bases, with 10 bases remaining between them. Germline V gene data show CDR1 as MNHNS and CDR2 as SASEGT. The CDR3 loop spans 13 amino acids. For the CDR3, the DNA is TGTGCCAGCAGTAGGGACCGGCACACTGAAGCTTTCTTT. Encoded protein: CASSRDRHTEAFF.

This chain joins TRBV29-1 and TRBJ1-4, with 7 nucleotides matching TRBD1. Germline-derived CDR1 and CDR2 are SQVTM and ANQGSEA. The CDR3 totals 14 residues. With V trimmed by 4 bases and J by 0 bases, 2 bases remained unmatched. CDR3 sequence (DNA): TGCAGCGTTGGGGGGACAGCAACTAATGAAAAACTGTTTTTT. It specifies CSVGGTATNEKLFF.